Shown below are 28 T cell receptor beta chains from a single sample sequenced in a study of cytomegalovirus exposure and HLA in healthy donors. The study ran its PCR with 60 Vbeta and 13 Jbeta primers. Measured with immunoSEQ multiplex PCR; TCRdb has only the in-frame clones, and not every one. The sample has roughly 190,000 clones, 65% to 85% seen once. The material sequenced was PBMCs. Receptor source: a female donor in good health and CMV-seronegative.

DNA of the CDR3: TGTGCCAGCAGCTTGGACAGGGGGCATTCACCCCTCCACTTT. Residues: CASSLDRGHSPLHF. This chain links TRBV5-4 with TRBJ1-6; 9 nucleotides align to TRBD1. Germline V gene lookup returns CDR1 SGHNT and CDR2 YYREEE (reference sequence). Trimming removed 0 bases from V and 8 bases from J; junction bases left unmatched: 0. The CDR3 covers 14 residues.

The V gene is TRBV27, the J gene TRBJ2-3; TRBD2 agrees at 8 bases. The CDR3 length is 15 residues. Germline CDR1 and CDR2: MNHEY and SMNVEV (reference sequence). With V trimmed by 4 bases and J by 11 bases, 14 bases remained unmatched. CDR3 sequence (DNA): TGTGCCAGCAGTTCGTATCGGACTAGCCAGCGGTGGCAGTATTTT. Protein: CASSSYRTSQRWQYF.

The gene calls are TRBV7-9 and TRBJ2-1; D possibly corresponds to TRBD1 (5 bases). The CDR3 contains 12 residues. Germline values: CDR1 SEHNR, CDR2 FQNEAQ (reference sequence). Trimming removed 6 bases at V and 7 bases at J, with 10 bases between. The CDR3 reads CASRLTVNEQFF. CDR3 bases: TGTGCCAGCAGATTGACAGTTAATGAGCAGTTCTTC.

This chain connects TRBV29-1 to TRBJ2-1; D remains ambiguous. CDR1 is SQVTM and CDR2 is ANQGSEA in the germline V gene. The V gene lost 3 bases and the J gene lost 13 bases, with 7 bases spanning the gap. The CDR3 covers 9 residues. CDR3 nucleotide sequence: TGCAGCGTTGACGGTTATCAGTTCTTC. This translates into CSVDGYQFF.

V gene TRBV4-2 combines with J gene TRBJ2-7, with 9 bases that match TRBD1. J lost 0 bases, V lost 3 bases, and 3 bases had no gene match. The CDR3 contains 15 residues. The V gene's germline CDR1 is LGHNA and CDR2 YNFKEQ. The CDR3 bases are TGTGCCAGCAGCCAGGGGACAGGGCGCTCCTACGAGCAGTACTTC. Protein: CASSQGTGRSYEQYF.

Notes on this clone: Relative to the germline gene, one junction end is altered; a read error may explain this. This sequence joins TRBV7-7 and TRBJ2-5; TRBD2 aligns across 10 bases. The CDR3 sequence is 17 residues long. In germline, CDR1 is SSHAT, CDR2 FNYEAQ (reference sequence). In DNA form, the CDR3 reads TGTGCTAGCAGCTTAACGCCCTGGACTAGCGGACAAGAGACCCAGTACTTC. This encodes CASSLTPWTSGQETQYF.

The chain carries TRBV27 and TRBJ1-1, with D perhaps TRBD1 (5 bases). Per the germline V gene, CDR1 is MNHEY and CDR2 is SMNVEV (reference sequence). Trimming pared 0 bases from V and 4 bases from J, leaving 6 bases between. This CDR3 comprises 13 residues. In nucleotides, the CDR3 is TGTGCCAGCAGTTTATCCCAGGGCACTGAAGCTTTCTTT. It yields the protein CASSLSQGTEAFF.

The chain recombines TRBV6-4 with TRBJ2-2; the match to TRBD2 covers 8 bases. CDR1 MRHNA and CDR2 SNTAGT come from the germline V gene. This CDR3 is built from 15 residues. The J segment lost 4 bases and the V segment lost 4 bases, leaving 5 bases of the junction unmatched. DNA of the CDR3: TGTGCCAGCAGTGCAGCGGGGGCCCCCACCGGGGAGCTGTTTTTT. Translating gives CASSAAGAPTGELFF.

The J gene is TRBJ1-1, the V gene TRBV25-1; D is perhaps TRBD1 (5 bases). CDR1 MGHDK and CDR2 SYGVNS come from the germline V gene. The CDR3 loop spans 12 amino acids. V lost 6 bases to trimming and J lost 5 bases, with 10 bases between them. This CDR3 is CASRDGGTEAFF. In DNA, the CDR3 is TGTGCCAGCAGGGACGGGGGAACTGAAGCTTTCTTT.

J is TRBJ2-7 and V is TRBV4-1, with 8 bases identical to TRBD2. CDR1 is MGHRA and CDR2 is YSYEKL in the germline V gene. Losses at the gene ends were 2 bases for V and 2 bases for J; bases not matched to a gene: 8. This CDR3 spans 16 amino acids. For the CDR3, the DNA is TGCGCCAGCAGCCAAACTTCCGGGACTAGGACCTACGAGCAGTACTTC. Protein: CASSQTSGTRTYEQYF.

This clone appeared once. CDR3 sequence: CASSSSGRALGNEQFF. The CDR3 coding sequence is TGTGCCAGCAGCTCTAGCGGGAGGGCCCTGGGGAATGAGCAGTTCTTC. The V call is TRBV7-2, the J call TRBJ2-1, with 12 bases fitting TRBD2. From germline, CDR1 is SGHTA and CDR2 FQGNSA. The CDR3 runs 16 residues. The junction had 8 bases not matched to a gene; V was cut back by 4 bases and J by 7 bases.

In the case of this clone: Other DNA sequences in this specimen translate into the identical CDR3. The genes are TRBV28 and TRBJ2-7; D gene uncertain. The CDR3 is 14 residues long. V lost 2 bases and J 2 bases, leaving 10 bases between the germline ends. Germline CDR1 reads MDHEN; CDR2 reads SYDVKM. The CDR3 DNA follows: TGTGCCAGCAGTTTAACAGTATCGGCCTACGAGCAGTACTTC. It encodes CASSLTVSAYEQYF.

This sequence joins TRBV6-1 and TRBJ2-3, with D possibly being TRBD1 (5 bases). The CDR3 consists of 15 residues. The V and J ends lost 2 bases and 3 bases respectively, with 12 bases between them. The V gene's germline CDR1 is MNHNS and CDR2 SASEGT. In DNA form, the CDR3 reads TGTGCCAGCAGTGAAAGGGGAACTAAAACAGATACGCAGTATTTT. Translating gives CASSERGTKTDTQYF.

The genes are TRBV9 and TRBJ2-2; possible D gene TRBD1, 5 bases. This CDR3 comprises 14 residues. Germline V lookup: CDR1 SGDLS, CDR2 YYNGEE. Trimming took off 4 bases at V and 2 bases at J, with 9 bases between the two ends. The CDR3 DNA reads as TGTGCCAGCAGCACTCGGACAAACACCGGGGAGCTGTTTTTT. Residues: CASSTRTNTGELFF. The full variable domain, with the rest looked up from reference TRBV9 and TRBJ2-2, is DSGVTQTPKHLITATGQRVTLRCSPRSGDLSVYWYQQSLDQGLQFLIQYYNGEERAKGNILERFSAQQFPDLHSELNLSSLELGDSALYFCASSTRTNTGELFFGEGSRLTVL.

The chain uses TRBV29-1 and TRBJ2-2; 8 bases match TRBD1. There are 13 residues in the CDR3. The ends lost 7 bases at V and 5 bases at J; junction bases unmatched: 6. Germline CDR1 is SQVTM and CDR2 is ANQGSEA. CDR3 nucleotides: TGCAGCGCCACCAGGGGGCCAACCGGGGAGCTGTTTTTT. Amino acid sequence: CSATRGPTGELFF.

V and J are TRBV19 and TRBJ1-5, with D hard to call. CDR3 length: 14 amino acids. Trimming pared 5 bases from V and 7 bases from J, leaving 15 bases between. Germline V lookup: CDR1 LNHDA, CDR2 SQIVND (reference sequence). CDR3: CASSASWAWQPQHF. The CDR3 region has the DNA TGTGCCAGTAGTGCAAGTTGGGCGTGGCAGCCCCAGCATTTT.

The chain combines TRBV19 with TRBJ1-5, with 9 bases aligning to TRBD1. Germline CDR1 and CDR2: LNHDA and SQIVND (reference sequence). V was pared by 6 bases and J by 1 base, with 4 bases of the junction left unmatched. The CDR3 contains 15 residues. CDR3 nucleotides: TGTGCCAGTAGGAAACAGGGGGCGAGCAATCAGCCCCAGCATTTT. This encodes CASRKQGASNQPQHF.

About this clone: At one end, the junction sequence differs from germline, possibly due to a read error. This rearrangement joins TRBV4-1 to TRBJ1-1, with D possibly matching TRBD1 (5 bases). The CDR3 length is 15 residues. Germline V gene sequence: CDR1 MGHRA, CDR2 YSYEKL. As DNA, the CDR3 is TGCGCCAGCAGCCCTGGTGGGGGGAGGGGTACTGAAGTTTTCTTT. Protein sequence: CASSPGGGRGTEVFF.

As concerns this clone: Relative to the germline gene, one junction end is altered; a read error may explain this. The V call is TRBV7-9, the J call TRBJ2-1; 13 bases line up with TRBD2. Germline assignment: CDR1 SEHNR and CDR2 FQNEAQ (reference sequence). The CDR3 runs to 17 residues. DNA of the CDR3: TGTTCCAGCAGCTTATCCCCAACCGGGACTAGCGGGATTGAGCAGTTCTTC. Protein sequence: CSSSLSPTGTSGIEQFF.

In regard to this clone: Germline is not matched at one junction end, which may reflect a read error. For the CDR3, the DNA is TGTTCCAGCAGCTTCCGAGCTAGCGGGGCTTACAATGAGCAGTTCTTC. Translation: CSSSFRASGAYNEQFF. The rearrangement links TRBV7-9 to TRBJ2-1, with 9 bases that match TRBD2. The CDR3 has 16 residues. Germline values: CDR1 SEHNR, CDR2 FQNEAQ (reference sequence).

This chain connects TRBV5-1 to TRBJ1-4; TRBD1 agrees at 9 bases. The CDR3 is 13 amino acids. Trimming removed 5 bases from V and 8 bases from J; junction bases left unmatched: 4. Germline CDR1 is SGHRS and CDR2 is YFSETQ. Here the CDR3 reads CASRRDREEKLFF. DNA of the CDR3: TGCGCCAGCAGGAGGGACAGGGAAGAAAAACTGTTTTTT.

V usage is TRBV11-2 and J usage is TRBJ2-1; D gene uncertain. The CDR3 length is 18 residues. CDR1 is SGHAT and CDR2 is FQNNGV in the germline V gene. The germline V and J ends were trimmed by 5 bases and 0 bases, with 20 bases remaining between them. The CDR3 loop reads CASSRSVGAASSYNEQFF. The CDR3 bases are TGTGCCAGCAGCCGATCGGTCGGCGCGGCAAGCTCCTACAATGAGCAGTTCTTC.

V usage is TRBV27 and J usage is TRBJ2-1; 8 bases line up with TRBD2. Trimming cost V 0 bases and J 3 bases; bases outside gene matches: 7. The CDR3 loop spans 17 amino acids. From germline, CDR1 is MNHEY and CDR2 SMNVEV (reference sequence). CDR3: CASSLSSGRPSYNEQFF. CDR3 nucleotide sequence: TGTGCCAGCAGTTTATCCAGCGGGAGACCCAGCTACAATGAGCAGTTCTTC.

This chain uses TRBV27 with TRBJ1-6, with TRBD1 as a possible D gene (5 bases). CDR3 size: 16 residues. The V end was cut by 2 bases, the J end by 9 bases, with 17 bases between. Germline loops: CDR1 MNHEY, CDR2 SMNVEV (reference sequence). The DNA for the CDR3 is TGTGCCAGCAGTTTAGAATGGCAGGGTCGTGGTTCACCCCTCCACTTT. The encoded protein is CASSLEWQGRGSPLHF.

J is TRBJ2-2 and V is TRBV5-4; 7 bases map to TRBD1. CDR1 SGHNT and CDR2 YYREEE come from the germline V gene (reference sequence). The V gene end was trimmed by 4 bases and the J gene end by 4 bases; junction bases not matched to a gene: 13. The CDR3 runs 17 residues. In DNA form, the CDR3 reads TGTGCCAGCAGCCCCTTGGTGAAGGGGGCCGTCACCGGGGAGCTGTTTTTT. Its protein is CASSPLVKGAVTGELFF.

The J gene is TRBJ1-1, the V gene TRBV6-5; 7 bases match TRBD1. CDR1 is MNHEY, CDR2 SVGAGI, per germline. V lost 4 bases, J lost 0 bases, and 2 bases stayed unmatched. This CDR3 has 14 residues. The CDR3 DNA sequence: TGTGCCAGCAGTTGGGACAGTATGAACACTGAAGCTTTCTTT. Its translation is CASSWDSMNTEAFF.

The chain recombines TRBV28 with TRBJ2-6; maybe TRBD1 (6 bases). Trimming took off 6 bases at V and 2 bases at J, with 11 bases between the two ends. The CDR3 sequence is 15 residues long. The germline V gene has CDR1 MDHEN and CDR2 SYDVKM. CDR3 loop: CASSSTGTGANVLTF. CDR3 nucleotides: TGTGCCAGCAGCTCTACAGGGACTGGGGCCAACGTCCTGACTTTC.

The V call is TRBV29-1, the J call TRBJ2-3, with a weak D call TRBD1 (6 bases). The CDR3 sequence is 14 residues long. Per germline, CDR1 SQVTM and CDR2 ANQGSEA. V was trimmed by 6 bases and J by 0 bases, leaving 13 bases between them. The CDR3 bases are TGCAGCGTCCGGACAGCTTCTAGCACAGATACGCAGTATTTT. It codes for CSVRTASSTDTQYF.